The present TCR beta chain was sequenced within a study of vaccination effects on CD4 cells after COVID-19. Trimming removed 6 bases from V and 4 bases from J, with 18 bases in between. Germline V gives CDR1 SQVTM, CDR2 ANQGSEA. This CDR3 has 14 residues. The repertoire was sequenced with immunoSEQ multiplex PCR; TCRdb's copy has only in-frame clones and lacks some. Altogether about 20,000 clones are present, about two thirds being singletons, with the ten largest covering approximately 15%. This clone has a handful of counts. Its antigen is undetermined. Sequencing followed a ViraFEST assay step that expanded antigen-specific CD4+ T cells with viral peptide pools. Investigators separated out CD4+ T cells once 9 to 11 days of culture had passed.

The chain uses TRBV29-1 and TRBJ1-1, with D hard to call. Material: CD4+ T cells from PBMCs cultured with HCoV-229E spike peptides, obtained before COVID-19 vaccination. This sequence was found in a human donor who received a COVID-19 vaccine. DNA for the CDR3: TGCAGCGTCGAGGGCTCGGCTCGTAGCACTGAAGCTTTCTTT. The encoded protein is CSVEGSARSTEAFF.